This T cell receptor beta chain was sequenced for a study of blood T cell repertoires in COVID-19. Germline values: CDR1 LNHDA, CDR2 SQIVND (reference sequence). V lost 3 bases and J 1 base, leaving 13 bases between the germline ends. CDR3 size: 15 residues. The protocol was immunoSEQ multiplex PCR, while the TCRdb copy is restricted to in-frame clones and leaves out a portion. There are roughly 360,000 clones in the sample; more than 75% occur only once, and 0.9% to 1% lies in the top ten. The chain recombines TRBV19 with TRBJ2-7; D might be TRBD2 (7 bases). Sequenced: PBMCs or T cells enriched from blood (not recorded which). This sequence was found in a woman aged 25-40 years with acute COVID-19. CDR3 residues: CASSIEGGESYEQYF. The CDR3 coding sequence is TGTGCCAGTAGTATCGAGGGGGGGGAATCCTACGAGCAGTACTTC.